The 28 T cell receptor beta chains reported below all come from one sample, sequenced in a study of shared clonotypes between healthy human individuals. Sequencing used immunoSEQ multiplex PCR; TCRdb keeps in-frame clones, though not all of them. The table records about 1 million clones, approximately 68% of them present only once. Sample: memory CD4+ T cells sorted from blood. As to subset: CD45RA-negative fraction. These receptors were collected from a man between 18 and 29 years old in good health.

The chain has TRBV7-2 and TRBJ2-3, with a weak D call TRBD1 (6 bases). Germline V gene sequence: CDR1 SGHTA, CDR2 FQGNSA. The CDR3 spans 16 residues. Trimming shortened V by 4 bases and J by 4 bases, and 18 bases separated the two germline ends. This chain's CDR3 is CASSYKQGAGPDTQYF. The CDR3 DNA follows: TGTGCCAGCAGCTATAAACAGGGAGCCGGCCCAGATACGCAGTATTTT. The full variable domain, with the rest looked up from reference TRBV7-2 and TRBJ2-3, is GAGVSQSPSNKVTEKGKDVELRCDPISGHTALYWYRQSLGQGLEFLIYFQGNSAPDKSGLPSDRFSAERTGGSVSTLTIQRTQQEDSAVYLCASSYKQGAGPDTQYFGPGTRLTVL.

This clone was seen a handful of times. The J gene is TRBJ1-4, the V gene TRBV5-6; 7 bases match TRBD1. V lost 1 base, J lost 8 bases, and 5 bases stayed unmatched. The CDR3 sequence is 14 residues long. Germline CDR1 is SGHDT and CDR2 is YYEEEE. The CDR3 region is CASSLTGVGEKLFF. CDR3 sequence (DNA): TGTGCCAGCAGCTTGACAGGGGTAGGGGAAAAACTGTTTTTT.

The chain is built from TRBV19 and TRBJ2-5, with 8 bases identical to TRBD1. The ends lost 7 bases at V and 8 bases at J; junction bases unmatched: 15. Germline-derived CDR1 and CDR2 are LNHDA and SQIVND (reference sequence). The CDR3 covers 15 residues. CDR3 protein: CASTPTGQGILTQYF. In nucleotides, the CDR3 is TGTGCCAGTACCCCTACCGGACAGGGCATTCTCACCCAGTACTTC. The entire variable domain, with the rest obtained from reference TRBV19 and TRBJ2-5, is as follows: DGGITQSPKYLFRKEGQNVTLSCEQNLNHDAMYWYRQDPGQGLRLIYYSQIVNDFQKGDIAEGYSVSREKKESFPLTVTSAQKNPTAFYLCASTPTGQGILTQYFGPGTRLLVL.

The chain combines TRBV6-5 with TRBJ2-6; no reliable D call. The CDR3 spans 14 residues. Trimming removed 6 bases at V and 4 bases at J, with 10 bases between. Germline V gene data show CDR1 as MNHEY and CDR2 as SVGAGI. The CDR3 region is CASREVGGANVLTF. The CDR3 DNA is TGTGCCAGCAGAGAAGTGGGAGGGGCCAACGTCCTGACTTTC.

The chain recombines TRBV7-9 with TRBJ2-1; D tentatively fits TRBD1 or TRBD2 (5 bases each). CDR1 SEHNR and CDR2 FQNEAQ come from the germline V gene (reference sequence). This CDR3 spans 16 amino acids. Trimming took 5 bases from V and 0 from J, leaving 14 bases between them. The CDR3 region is CASSMGGGSSYNEQFF. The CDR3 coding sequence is TGTGCCAGCAGCATGGGTGGGGGTAGCTCCTACAATGAGCAGTTCTTC.

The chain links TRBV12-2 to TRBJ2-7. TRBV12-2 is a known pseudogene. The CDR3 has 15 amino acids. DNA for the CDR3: TGTGCAAGTCGCTTATTACCCGGGACCTCCTACGAGCAGTACTTC. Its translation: CASRLLPGTSYEQYF.

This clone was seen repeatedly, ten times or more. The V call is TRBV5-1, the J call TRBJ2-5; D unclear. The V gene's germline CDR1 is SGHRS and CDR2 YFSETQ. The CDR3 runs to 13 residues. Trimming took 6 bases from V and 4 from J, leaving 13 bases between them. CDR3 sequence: CASKKGPGETQYF. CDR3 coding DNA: TGCGCCAGCAAGAAGGGTCCCGGAGAGACCCAGTACTTC. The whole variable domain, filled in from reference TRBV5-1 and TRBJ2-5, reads KAGVTQTPRYLIKTRGQQVTLSCSPISGHRSVSWYQQTPGQGLQFLFEYFSETQRNKGNFPGRFSGRQFSNSRSEMNVSTLELGDSALYLCASKKGPGETQYFGPGTRLLVL.

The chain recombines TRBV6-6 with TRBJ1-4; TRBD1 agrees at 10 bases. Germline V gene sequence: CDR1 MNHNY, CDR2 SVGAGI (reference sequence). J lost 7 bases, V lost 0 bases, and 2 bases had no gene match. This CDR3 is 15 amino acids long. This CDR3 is CASSYSTGGFEKLFF. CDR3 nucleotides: TGTGCCAGCAGTTACTCGACAGGGGGCTTTGAAAAACTGTTTTTT.

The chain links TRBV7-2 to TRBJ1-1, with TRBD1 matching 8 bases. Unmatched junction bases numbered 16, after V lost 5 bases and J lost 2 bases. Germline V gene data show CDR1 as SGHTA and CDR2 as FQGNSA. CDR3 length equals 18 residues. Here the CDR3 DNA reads TGTGCCAGCAGCCAAACCTGGTTCGTGGACAGGGCCAACACTGAAGCTTTCTTT. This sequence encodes CASSQTWFVDRANTEAFF.

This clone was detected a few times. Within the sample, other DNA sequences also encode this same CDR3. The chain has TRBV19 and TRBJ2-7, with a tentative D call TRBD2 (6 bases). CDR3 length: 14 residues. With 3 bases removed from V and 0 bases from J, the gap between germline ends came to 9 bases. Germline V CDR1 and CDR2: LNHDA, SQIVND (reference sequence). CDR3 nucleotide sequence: TGTGCCAGTAGTATTGGAGGGAGCTCCTACGAGCAGTACTTC. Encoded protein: CASSIGGSSYEQYF.

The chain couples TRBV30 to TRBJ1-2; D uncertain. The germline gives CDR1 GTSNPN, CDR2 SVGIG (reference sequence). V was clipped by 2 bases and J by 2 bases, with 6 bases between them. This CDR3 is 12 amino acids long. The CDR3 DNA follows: TGTGCCTGGAGTAGACGAAACTATGGCTACACCTTC. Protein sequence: CAWSRRNYGYTF.

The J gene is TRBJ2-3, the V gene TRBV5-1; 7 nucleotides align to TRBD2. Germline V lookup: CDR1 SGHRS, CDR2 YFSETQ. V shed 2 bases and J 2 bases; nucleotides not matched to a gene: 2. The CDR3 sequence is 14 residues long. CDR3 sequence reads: CASSLGTTTDTQYF. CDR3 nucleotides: TGCGCCAGCAGCTTAGGGACTACCACAGATACGCAGTATTTT.

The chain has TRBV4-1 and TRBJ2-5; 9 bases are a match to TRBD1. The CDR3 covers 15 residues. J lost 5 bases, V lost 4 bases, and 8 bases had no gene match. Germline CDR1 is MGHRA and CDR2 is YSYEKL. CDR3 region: CASSPGTGFLETQYF. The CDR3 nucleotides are TGCGCCAGCAGCCCCGGGACAGGGTTTTTGGAGACCCAGTACTTC.

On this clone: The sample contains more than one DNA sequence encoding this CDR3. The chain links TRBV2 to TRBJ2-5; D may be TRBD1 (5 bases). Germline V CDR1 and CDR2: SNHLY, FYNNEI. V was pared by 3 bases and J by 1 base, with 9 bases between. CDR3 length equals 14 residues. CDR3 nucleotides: TGTGCCAGCAGTGACTGGGGCTCCCAAGAGACCCAGTACTTC. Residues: CASSDWGSQETQYF.

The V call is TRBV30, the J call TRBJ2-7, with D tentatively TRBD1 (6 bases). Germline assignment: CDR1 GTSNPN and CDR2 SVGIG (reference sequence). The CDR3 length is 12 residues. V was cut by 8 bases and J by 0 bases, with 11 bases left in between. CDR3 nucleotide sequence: TGTGCCCTAGGACAGAGCTCCTACGAGCAGTACTTC. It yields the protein CALGQSSYEQYF.

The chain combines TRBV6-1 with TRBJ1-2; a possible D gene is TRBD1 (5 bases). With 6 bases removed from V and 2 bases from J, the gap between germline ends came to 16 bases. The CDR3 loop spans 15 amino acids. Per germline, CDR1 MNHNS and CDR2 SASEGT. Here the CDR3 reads CASRLGPAFNYGYTF. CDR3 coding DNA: TGTGCCAGCAGATTGGGGCCAGCCTTCAACTATGGCTACACCTTC.

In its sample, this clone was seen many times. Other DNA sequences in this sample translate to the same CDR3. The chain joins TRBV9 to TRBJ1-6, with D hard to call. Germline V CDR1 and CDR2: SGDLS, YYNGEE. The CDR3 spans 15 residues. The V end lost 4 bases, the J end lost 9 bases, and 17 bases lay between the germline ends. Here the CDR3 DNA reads TGTGCCAGCAGCTCATACTACGTAGCCGGTTCACCCCTCCACTTT. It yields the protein CASSSYYVAGSPLHF.

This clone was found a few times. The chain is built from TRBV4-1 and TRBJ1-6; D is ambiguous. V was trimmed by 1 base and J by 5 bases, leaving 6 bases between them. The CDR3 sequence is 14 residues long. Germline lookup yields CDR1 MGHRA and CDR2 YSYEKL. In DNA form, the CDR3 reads TGCGCCAGCAGCCAAGGGAGGAATAATTCACCCCTCCACTTT. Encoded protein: CASSQGRNNSPLHF.

CDR3 loop: CASSENMNEQFF. DNA for the CDR3: TGTGCCAGCAGTGAAAATATGAATGAGCAGTTCTTC. The chain uses TRBV6-1 and TRBJ2-1, with D hard to call. The V end was cut by 2 bases, the J end by 7 bases, with 6 bases between. This CDR3 spans 12 amino acids. Germline values: CDR1 MNHNS, CDR2 SASEGT.

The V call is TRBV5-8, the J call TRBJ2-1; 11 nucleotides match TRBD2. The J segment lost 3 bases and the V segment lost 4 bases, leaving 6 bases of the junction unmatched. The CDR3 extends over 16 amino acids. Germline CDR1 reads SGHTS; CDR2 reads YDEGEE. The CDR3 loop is CASSRGTSGRYNEQFF. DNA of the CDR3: TGTGCCAGCAGCCGCGGGACTAGCGGCCGCTACAATGAGCAGTTCTTC.

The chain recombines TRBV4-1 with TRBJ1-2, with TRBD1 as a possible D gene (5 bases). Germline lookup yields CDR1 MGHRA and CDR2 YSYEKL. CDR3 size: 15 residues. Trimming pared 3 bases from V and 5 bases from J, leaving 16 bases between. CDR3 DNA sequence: TGCGCCAGCAGCCAGCAGGGTGGACAATTTTATGGCTACACCTTC. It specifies CASSQQGGQFYGYTF.

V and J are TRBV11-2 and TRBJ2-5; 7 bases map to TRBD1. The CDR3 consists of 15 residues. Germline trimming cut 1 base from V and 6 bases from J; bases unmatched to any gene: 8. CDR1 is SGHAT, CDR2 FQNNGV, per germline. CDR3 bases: TGTGCCAGCAGCTTAGTCCCCGACAGGGCCCAGACCCAGTACTTC. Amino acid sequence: CASSLVPDRAQTQYF.

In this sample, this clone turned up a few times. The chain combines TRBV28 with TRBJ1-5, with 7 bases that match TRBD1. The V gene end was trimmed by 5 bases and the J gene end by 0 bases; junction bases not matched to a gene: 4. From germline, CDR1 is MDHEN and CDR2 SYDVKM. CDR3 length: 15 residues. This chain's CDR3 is CASSPQGISNQPQHF. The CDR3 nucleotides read TGTGCCAGCAGTCCACAGGGGATTAGCAATCAGCCCCAGCATTTT.

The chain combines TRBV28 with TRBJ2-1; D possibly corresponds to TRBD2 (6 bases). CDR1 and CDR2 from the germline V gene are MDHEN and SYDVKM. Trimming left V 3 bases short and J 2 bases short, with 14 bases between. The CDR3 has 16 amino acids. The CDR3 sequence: CASSFFGRGTYNEQFF. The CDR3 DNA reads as TGTGCCAGCAGTTTTTTCGGGAGAGGGACCTACAATGAGCAGTTCTTC. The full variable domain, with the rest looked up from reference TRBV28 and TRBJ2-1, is DVKVTQSSRYLVKRTGEKVFLECVQDMDHENMFWYRQDPGLGLRLIYFSYDVKMKEKGDIPEGYSVSREKKERFSLILESASTNQTSMYLCASSFFGRGTYNEQFFGPGTRLTVL.

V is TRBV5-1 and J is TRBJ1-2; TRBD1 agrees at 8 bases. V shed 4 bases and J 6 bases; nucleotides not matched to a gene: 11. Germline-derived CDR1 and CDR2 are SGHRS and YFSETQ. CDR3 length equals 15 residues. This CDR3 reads CASSPQGANNHGYTF. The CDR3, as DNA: TGCGCCAGCAGCCCCCAGGGGGCCAACAACCATGGCTACACCTTC.

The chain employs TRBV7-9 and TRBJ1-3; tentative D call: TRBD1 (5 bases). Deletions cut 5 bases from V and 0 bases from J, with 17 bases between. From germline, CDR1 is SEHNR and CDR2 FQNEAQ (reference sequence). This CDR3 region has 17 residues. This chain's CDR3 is CASSRRQSTSSGNTIYF. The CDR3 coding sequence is TGTGCCAGCAGCCGGAGACAGTCTACCAGCTCTGGAAACACCATATATTTT.

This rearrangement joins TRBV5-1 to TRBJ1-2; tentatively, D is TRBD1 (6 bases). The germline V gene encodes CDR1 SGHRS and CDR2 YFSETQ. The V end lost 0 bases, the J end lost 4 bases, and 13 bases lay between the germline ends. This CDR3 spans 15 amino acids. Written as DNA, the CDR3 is TGCGCCAGCAGCTTGGCAAGGGGGGAGAGCTATGGCTACACCTTC. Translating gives CASSLARGESYGYTF.

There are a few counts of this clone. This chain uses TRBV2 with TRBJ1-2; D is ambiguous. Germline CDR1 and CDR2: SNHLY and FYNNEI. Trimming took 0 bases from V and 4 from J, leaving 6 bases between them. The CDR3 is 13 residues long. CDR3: CASSEAGFYGYTF. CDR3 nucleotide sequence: TGTGCCAGCAGTGAAGCCGGCTTCTATGGCTACACCTTC.